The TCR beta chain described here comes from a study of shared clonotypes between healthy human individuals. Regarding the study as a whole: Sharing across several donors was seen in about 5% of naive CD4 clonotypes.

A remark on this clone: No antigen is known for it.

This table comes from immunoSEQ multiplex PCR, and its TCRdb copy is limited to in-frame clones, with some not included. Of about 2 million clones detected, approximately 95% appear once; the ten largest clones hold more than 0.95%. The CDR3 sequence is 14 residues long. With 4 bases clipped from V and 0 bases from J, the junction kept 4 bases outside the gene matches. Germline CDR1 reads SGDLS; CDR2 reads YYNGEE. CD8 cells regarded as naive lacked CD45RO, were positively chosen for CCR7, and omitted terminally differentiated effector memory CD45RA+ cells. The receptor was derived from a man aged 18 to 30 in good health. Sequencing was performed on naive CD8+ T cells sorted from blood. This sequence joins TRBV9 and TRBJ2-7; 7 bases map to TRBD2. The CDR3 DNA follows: TGTGCCAGCAGCCCCTGGGGGGGCTCCTACGAGCAGTACTTC. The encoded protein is CASSPWGGSYEQYF.